A selection of T cell receptor beta chains follows, all from one sample in a study of T cells in Graves' hyperthyroidism and ophthalmopathy. One entry per CDR3 protein, called by TCRdb with MiXCR from the multiplex PCR reads. The sample has 250,000 to 300,000 distinct CDR3 sequences, about an eighth seen once. The sample was blood. The source is a woman in her twenties or thirties with Graves' hyperthyroidism that later progressed to Graves' ophthalmopathy. The CDR3 runs from the conserved cysteine through the conserved F or W. D genes are given only for firm matches. Only part of the rows carry a size: once, few, many, or a class if the clone is expanded.

abundance | d_gene | j_gene | v_gene | CDR3aa | CDR3nt
many | - | TRBJ2-1 | TRBV18 | CASSLSTSNNEQFF | TGTGCCAGCTCACTCTCGACTAGTAACAATGAGCAGTTCTTC
few | TRBD1 | TRBJ2-1 | TRBV24-1 | CATMKTGKYNEQFF | TGTGCCACCATGAAGACAGGGAAGTACAATGAGCAGTTCTTC
many | - | TRBJ2-3 | TRBV20-1 | CSARLGDGSTDTQYF | TGCAGTGCCCGCTTAGGGGACGGAAGCACAGATACGCAGTATTTT
- | - | TRBJ1-5 | TRBV19 | CASSIGREGGRSNQPQHF | TGTGCCAGTAGTATAGGTCGTGAGGGGGGGCGCAGCAATCAGCCCCAGCATTTT
many | - | TRBJ2-7 | TRBV30 | CAWSVLIAEYEQYF | TGTGCCTGGAGTGTACTAATAGCCGAATACGAGCAGTACTTC
many | TRBD2 | TRBJ2-3 | TRBV20-1 | CSARDSVAGDNTDTQYF | TGCAGTGCTAGAGATTCTGTGGCGGGGGATAATACAGATACGCAGTATTTT
many | - | TRBJ2-3 | TRBV5-1 | CASSSSSSTDTQYF | TGCGCCAGCAGCTCTTCGTCGAGCACAGATACGCAGTATTTT
many | - | TRBJ1-3 | TRBV12-5 | CASGLVRIWNSGNTIYF | TGTGCTAGTGGTTTGGTACGAATCTGGAACTCTGGAAACACCATATATTTT
many | TRBD2 | TRBJ2-1 | TRBV11-2 | CASNPGGLRDERSLYNEQFF | TGTGCCAGCAACCCGGGAGGGCTTAGGGATGAGCGGAGCCTCTACAATGAGCAGTTCTTC
many | TRBD1 | TRBJ1-1 | TRBV6-1 | CASRGQGAYEAFF | TGTGCCAGCAGGGGACAGGGGGCCTATGAAGCTTTCTTT
many | TRBD2 | TRBJ2-5 | TRBV7-9 | CASSWSGGGKMGQETQYF | TGTGCCAGCAGCTGGTCGGGCGGGGGGAAGATGGGGCAAGAGACCCAGTACTTC
many | TRBD2 | TRBJ2-2 | TRBV7-3 | CASSLKVLAGPNTGELFF | TGTGCCAGCAGCTTAAAAGTGCTAGCGGGACCGAACACCGGGGAGCTGTTTTTT
few | - | TRBJ1-6 | TRBV7-9 | CASSLVGSPLHF | TGTGCCAGCAGCTTAGTTGGTTCACCCCTCCACTTT
few | TRBD2 | TRBJ2-3 | TRBV7-9 | CASSGIAGATGDTQYF | TGTGCCAGCAGCGGAATCGCGGGAGCCACGGGGGATACGCAGTATTTT
few | - | TRBJ2-3 | TRBV4-3 | CASSQDRSSTDTQYF | TGCGCCAGCAGCCAAGATCGGAGTAGCACAGATACGCAGTATTTT
many | TRBD1 | TRBJ2-1 | TRBV14 | CASSLLRDRHNEQFF | TGTGCCAGCAGCCTACTCCGGGACAGACACAATGAGCAGTTCTTC
many | TRBD1 | TRBJ2-7 | TRBV20-1 | CSAYRGTYEQYF | TGCAGTGCATACAGGGGGACGTACGAGCAGTACTTC
- | TRBD2 | TRBJ2-1 | TRBV11-1 | CASSFTGLGYNEQFF | TGTGCCAGCAGCTTTACGGGACTAGGCTACAATGAGCAGTTCTTC
many | TRBD2 | TRBJ2-2 | TRBV27 | CASSGLAVKGTGELFF | TGTGCCAGCTCAGGCCTAGCGGTAAAGGGCACCGGGGAGCTGTTTTTT
many | - | TRBJ2-2 | TRBV14 | CASSQVIADGRDTGELFF | TGTGCCAGCAGCCAAGTAATAGCGGACGGCCGTGACACCGGGGAGCTGTTTTTT
many | TRBD1 | TRBJ2-7 | TRBV30 | CAWGDRGYEQYF | TGTGCCTGGGGGGACAGGGGGTACGAGCAGTACTTC
- | - | TRBJ2-7 | TRBV14 | CASSPQWGYEQYF | TGTGCCAGCAGCCCCCAATGGGGCTACGAGCAGTACTTC
many | TRBD1 | TRBJ1-1 | TRBV7-6 | CASSLTRTGGRYTEAFF | TGTGCCAGCAGCTTAACGCGGACAGGGGGCAGGTACACTGAAGCTTTCTTT
- | - | TRBJ2-2 | TRBV10-1 | CARTTKNTGELFF | TGCGCCAGGACGACAAAGAACACCGGGGAGCTGTTTTTT
many | - | TRBJ1-2 | TRBV6-5 | CASSYSDSSGYTF | TGTGCCAGCAGTTACTCCGACAGCTCCGGCTACACCTTC
many | - | TRBJ2-5 | TRBV20-1 | CSARVQGRGETQYF | TGCAGTGCTAGAGTGCAGGGGAGAGGGGAGACCCAGTACTTC
- | - | TRBJ1-2 | TRBV14 | CASSPTDSVYGYTF | TGTGCCAGCAGCCCCACAGACAGTGTCTATGGCTACACCTTC
many | TRBD2 | TRBJ2-1 | TRBV11-2 | CASSSSSGFYNEQFF | TGTGCCAGCAGCTCTTCTAGCGGTTTCTACAATGAGCAGTTCTTC
many | - | TRBJ2-2 | TRBV6-1 | CASRPKGAGTGELFF | TGTGCCAGCAGACCTAAGGGTGCGGGAACCGGGGAGCTGTTTTTT
- | - | TRBJ1-2 | TRBV19 | CASSFSLGYTF | TGTGCCAGTAGTTTTTCTCTTGGCTACACCTTC
many | - | TRBJ2-7 | TRBV10-2 | CASSEVTRASSYEQYF | TGCGCCAGCAGTGAGGTAACTAGGGCCAGCTCCTACGAGCAGTACTTC
many | TRBD1 | TRBJ2-5 | TRBV7-2 | CASSFPDREETQYF | TGTGCCAGCAGCTTTCCTGACAGGGAAGAGACCCAGTACTTC
many | TRBD2 | TRBJ2-7 | TRBV20-1 | CSARDLQRDLDEQYF | TGCAGTGCTAGAGACTTACAGCGGGACTTGGACGAGCAGTACTTC
many | TRBD2 | TRBJ2-3 | TRBV7-3 | CASSQGLAGADTQYF | TGTGCCAGCAGCCAAGGGCTAGCGGGAGCAGATACGCAGTATTTT
many | - | TRBJ1-6 | TRBV7-2 | CASSQGPDSPLHF | TGTGCCAGCAGCCAGGGACCTGATTCACCCCTCCACTTT
many | TRBD1 | TRBJ1-5 | TRBV7-2 | CASSLIRTGEQPQHF | TGTGCCAGCAGCTTAATCAGGACAGGGGAACAGCCCCAGCATTTT
- | TRBD2 | TRBJ2-1 | TRBV29-1 | CSFTSASYNEQFF | TGCAGCTTTACTAGCGCCTCCTACAATGAGCAGTTCTTC